A single sample gave rise to the 3 T cell receptor beta chains below, sequenced in a study of blood T cells in healthy people across ages. A second about 6 to 12 cycle PCR used barcoded and J-beta primers. Each CDR3 protein gets one entry after TCRdb re-called the 5' RACE reads with MiXCR. The table has hundreds of thousands of distinct CDR3 sequences, under 25% seen once. Sequenced: blood. All receptors come from a man between 65 and 80 years old in good health.

This clonotype was observed a few times. The rearrangement joins TRBV15 to TRBJ2-5, with a weak D call TRBD2 (5 bases). The CDR3 is made up of 12 amino acids. Germline loops: CDR1 LNHNV, CDR2 YYDKDF (reference sequence). Between the trimmed V and J ends, which lost 0 bases and 9 bases, there was a span of 8 bases. DNA of the CDR3: TGTGCCACCAGCAGAGATCAGGAGGCCCAGTACTTC. Translated: CATSRDQEAQYF. Complete variable domain (other parts from reference TRBV15 and TRBJ2-5): DAMVIQNPRYQVTQFGKPVTLSCSQTLNHNVMYWYQQKSSQAPKLLFHYYDKDFNNEADTPDNFQSRRPNTSFCFLDIRSPGLGDTAMYLCATSRDQEAQYFGPGTRLLVL.

The chain links TRBV3-1 to TRBJ2-7, with unresolved D. Germline lookup yields CDR1 LGHDT and CDR2 YNNKEL (reference sequence). The V and J ends lost 1 base and 3 bases respectively, with 4 bases between them. CDR3 size: 12 residues. The CDR3 DNA reads as TGTGCCAGCAGCCAAGCCCACTACGAGCAGTACTTC. This sequence encodes CASSQAHYEQYF.

The chain employs TRBV7-9 and TRBJ2-5; TRBD1 agrees at 8 bases. Trimming removed 1 base from V and 14 bases from J; junction bases left unmatched: 9. Germline CDR1 reads SEHNR; CDR2 reads FQNEAQ (reference sequence). This CDR3 is built from 13 residues. The CDR3 coding sequence is TGTGCCAGCAGCTTAGTTAACGGACAGGGCGGTTACTTC. Translation gives CASSLVNGQGGYF.